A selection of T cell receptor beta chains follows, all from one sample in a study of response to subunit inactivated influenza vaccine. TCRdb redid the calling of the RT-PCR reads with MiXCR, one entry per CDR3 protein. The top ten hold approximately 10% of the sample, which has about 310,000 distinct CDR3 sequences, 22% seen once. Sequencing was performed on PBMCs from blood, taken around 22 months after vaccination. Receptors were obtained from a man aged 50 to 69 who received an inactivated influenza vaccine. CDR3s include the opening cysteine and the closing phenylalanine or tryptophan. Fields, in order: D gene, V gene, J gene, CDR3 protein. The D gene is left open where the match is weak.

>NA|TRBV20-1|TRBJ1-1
CSARVEGVTEAFF
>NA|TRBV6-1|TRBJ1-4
CASPGRGDEKLFF
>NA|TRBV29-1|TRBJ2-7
CSVPGPGGEQYF
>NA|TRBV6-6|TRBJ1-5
CASERQDQPQHF
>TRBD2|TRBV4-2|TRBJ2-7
CASSQGAAVNSGRYEQYF
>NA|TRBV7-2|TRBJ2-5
CASSLWGGLETQYF
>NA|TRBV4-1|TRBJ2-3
CASSQRMGAGDTQYF
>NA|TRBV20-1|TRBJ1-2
CSAKNTGSNYGYTF
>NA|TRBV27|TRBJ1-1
CASSPLARALRAFF
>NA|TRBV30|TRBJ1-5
CAWSTGRPNQPQHF
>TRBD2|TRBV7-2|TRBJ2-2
CASRTPAGGATGELFF
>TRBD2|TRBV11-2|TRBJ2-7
CASSSGLAGIYEQYF
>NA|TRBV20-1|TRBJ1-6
CSATRRGASYNSPLHF
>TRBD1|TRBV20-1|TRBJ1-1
CSARGTGNTEAFF
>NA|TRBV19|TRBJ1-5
CASSISGGNQPQHF
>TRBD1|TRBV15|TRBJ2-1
CATSTAGTAYNEQFF
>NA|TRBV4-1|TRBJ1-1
CASSPRGLMNTEAFF
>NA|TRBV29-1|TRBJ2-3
CSVEDPRGASTDTQYF
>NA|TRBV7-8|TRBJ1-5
CASSVDPTGLANQPQHF
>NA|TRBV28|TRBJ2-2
CASSLTVGTGELFF
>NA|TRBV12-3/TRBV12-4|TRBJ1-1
CASSRRPADRMNTEAFF
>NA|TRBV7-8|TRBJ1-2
CASSLGTVLNPYGYTF
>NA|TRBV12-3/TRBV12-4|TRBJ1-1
CASSSPGGAESTEAFF
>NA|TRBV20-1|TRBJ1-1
CSARGGANTEAFF
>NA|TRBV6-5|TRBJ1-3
CASSYSQAGNTIYF
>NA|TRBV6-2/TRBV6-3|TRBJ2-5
CASSYSIKGQETQYF
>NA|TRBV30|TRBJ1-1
CACHLVWSTEAFF
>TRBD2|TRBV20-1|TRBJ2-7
CSASWASGRDSYEQYF
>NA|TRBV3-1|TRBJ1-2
CASSQESTSQGNYGYTF
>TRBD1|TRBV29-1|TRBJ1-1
CSVAGDRVKNTEAFF
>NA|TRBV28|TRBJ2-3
CASRVSDTQYF
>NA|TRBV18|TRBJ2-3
CASSRETSSSTDTQYF
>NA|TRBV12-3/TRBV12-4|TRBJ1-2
CASSLGELLSGYTF
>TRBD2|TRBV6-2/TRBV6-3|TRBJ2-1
CASSSPTSGSYYEQFF
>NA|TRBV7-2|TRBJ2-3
CASSNRPTDTQYF
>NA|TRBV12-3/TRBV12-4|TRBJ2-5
CASSWAYQETQYF
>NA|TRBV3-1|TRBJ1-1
CASSQSGYKKAVNTEAFF
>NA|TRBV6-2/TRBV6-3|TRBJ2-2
CAPTPGVKDTGELFF
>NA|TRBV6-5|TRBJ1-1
CASSPAGQGTEAFF
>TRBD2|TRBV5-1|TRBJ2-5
CASMGGVAQETQYF
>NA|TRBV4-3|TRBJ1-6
CASSQDSTPGSNSPLHF
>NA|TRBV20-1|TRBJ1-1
CSARDPGRMNTEAFF
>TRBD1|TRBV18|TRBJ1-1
CASSRDRGPATFF
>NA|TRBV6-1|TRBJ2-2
CASSRGAANTGELFF
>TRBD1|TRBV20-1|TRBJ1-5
CSASPVTGNQPQHF
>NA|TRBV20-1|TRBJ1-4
CSARDGVNEKLFF
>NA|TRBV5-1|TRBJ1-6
CASSLGGSNSALHF
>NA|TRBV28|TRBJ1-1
CASSLIGEVNTEAFF
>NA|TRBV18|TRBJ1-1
CASSRRDTNTEAFF
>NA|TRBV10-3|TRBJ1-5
CAISRGVNQPQHF
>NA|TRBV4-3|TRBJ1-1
CASSQNRDTEAFF
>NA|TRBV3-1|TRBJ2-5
CASSQGPLRGETQYF
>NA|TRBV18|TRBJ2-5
CASSPGQGETQYF
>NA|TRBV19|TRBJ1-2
CASSGGQALYGYTF
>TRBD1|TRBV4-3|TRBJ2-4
CASSLGTGGIQYF
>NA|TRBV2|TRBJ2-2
CASSRRLAGELFF
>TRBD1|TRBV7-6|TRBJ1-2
CASSLEFGTGKSGPVSLYGYTF
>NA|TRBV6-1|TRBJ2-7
CASSPGPYGNEQDF
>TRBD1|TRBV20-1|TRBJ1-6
CSASPGQAGSPLHF